The sequence of this T cell receptor (beta chain) was determined in a study of blood T cell repertoires in COVID-19 (dated by TCRdb to 2020 to 2021). About the investigation overall: Samples from collaborators originated in the United States, Italy and Spain and spanned both the acute and convalescent phases of COVID-19. The prospective study material was composed of cDNA or gDNA derived from T cells, B-cell-depleted T cells, or PBMCs. The dataset comprised deeply sampled blood TCRbeta repertoires from subjects exposed to, actively infected with, or recovered from COVID-19. A freely available public database, intended as a resource for researchers studying the immune response to SARS-CoV-2, is where the repertoires were released. Samples came from the ongoing ImmuneRACE study (first 160 participants) plus 1,254 subjects from 6 global collaborators. The sample metadata nearly always contained a de-identified subject ID, COVID-19 status, age in years and sex. Where available, HLA class I and class II types were obtained from metadata supplied by the sample provider rather than from assay-based typing.

TCRbeta CDR3 regions were amplified from genomic DNA by means of the immunoSEQ Assay, a bias-controlled multiplex PCR. As for the original processing: Nucleated cell counts per sample were estimated from amplification of reference gene primers within the assay. To quantify the absolute abundance of each unique TCRbeta CDR3 rearrangement, sequence reads were collapsed and filtered. For each sample, productive Simpson clonality was calculated by taking the square root of Simpson's diversity index across productive rearrangements. TCRdb stores this immuneACCESS table with in-frame sequences only. Part of the clones is absent; in the studies checked, under half of the shortfall reflects unresolved V genes, and no reason is known for the rest. V and J calls and clone size are as listed in that table; D and trimming were resolved from the DNA. This sample is represented by approximately 130,000 clones; approximately 84% of them were singletons. Around 13% of the sample is in the top ten clones.

The collaborating institutions used their own protocols to collect whole blood in K2EDTA tubes. For TCRbeta analysis, collaborators shipped samples in one of three forms: frozen whole blood, isolated PBMCs, or DNA extracted from either of those sample types. Remarks on this clone: Its antigen is currently not known. Per-base qualities were not stored, and no clone one base away is much larger.

The paper's findings and limits, for the study overall: Clinical and demographic metadata were provided uncurated, with the amount varying by source and participant.

There are 16 amino acids in the CDR3, from cysteine to phenylalanine inclusive. CDR3 DNA is the only sequence kept; it has 48 bases, read in frame from the first base. The germline V gene specifies LGHNA as CDR1 and YNFKEQ as CDR2. The trim is 3 bases for V and 7 bases for J, with a gap of 18 bases between the germline ends. Sequences were obtained from peripheral blood. The sequence was collected from a human donor in a cohort sampled during active COVID-19. The sequence joins TRBV4-2 to TRBJ2-2; tentative D gene TRBD1, with 6 bases matching. The DNA is as follows: TGTGCCAGCAGCCAGGACCTTTTGGGGGCGCGCGGGGAGCTGTTTTTT. This codes for CASSQDLLGARGELFF.